This T cell receptor (beta chain) originates from a study of T cell changes during pregnancy in multiple sclerosis (dated by TCRdb to between 2018 and 2021). For the wider study: The study looked at changes in the T cell repertoire across pregnancy in women with multiple sclerosis.

The CDR3 contains 14 residues, cysteine and phenylalanine counted. Only the CDR3 portion is preserved as DNA: 42 bases, with reading frame beginning at the first base. V and J are truncated by 5 bases and 3 bases respectively, leaving an intervening sequence of 13 bases. Reading the germline V gene gives CDR1 MDHEN and CDR2 SYDVKM. Library prep was done by the immunoSEQ multiplex PCR assay. Here the immuneACCESS table is served through TCRdb, limited to in-frame sequences with V and J called. Missing clones are a known gap in these copies; in checked studies unresolved V genes cover under half, and the rest lacks a known reason. The sample table shows approximately 100,000 clones, and about 90% are seen once. Of the sample, 2.5% to 3.5% is held by the ten largest clones. With regard to this clone: Its specific antigen is unknown. There are no base qualities to consult, and no much larger clone falls within one base.

The chain employs TRBV28 and TRBJ2-5; TRBD2 is possibly the D segment (6 matching bases). This specimen was peripheral blood, taken in the second trimester of pregnancy. The sequence derives from a female donor with multiple sclerosis, enrolled in a pregnancy study. In nucleotides, the sequence is TGTGCCAGCAGTGTTCTAGGGGAGGAAGAGACCCAGTACTTC. Translated, this is CASSVLGEEETQYF.